The next 11 T cell receptor beta chains were all read from a single sample in a study of T cell changes during pregnancy in multiple sclerosis. Method: immunoSEQ multiplex PCR; TCRdb's copy keeps in-frame clones and lacks some. The table lists fewer than 40,000 clones, less than 95% of them singletons, with around 0.5% in the top ten. Specimen: CD4+ T cells from peripheral blood mononuclear cells, collected in the first trimester of pregnancy. The receptors shown here come from a female donor in good health, enrolled as a control in a pregnancy study.

The CDR3 DNA reads as TGCGCCAGCAGCCAAGAAGGAAGGGGGACCGGGACAAAGAATCAGCCCCAGCATTTT. Protein: CASSQEGRGTGTKNQPQHF. This sequence joins TRBV4-1 and TRBJ1-5, with a possible D match to TRBD1 (6 bases). Germline V CDR1 and CDR2: MGHRA, YSYEKL. With 0 bases removed from V and 4 bases from J, the gap between germline ends came to 22 bases. The CDR3 is made up of 19 amino acids.

The rearrangement uses TRBV7-8 and TRBJ2-5, with TRBD1 matching over 7 bases. Germline CDR1 reads SGHVS; CDR2 reads FQNEAQ. The CDR3 loop spans 16 amino acids. V shed 1 base, J shed 4 bases, and the junction held 9 bases outside the gene matches. Here the CDR3 reads CASSLVPGGWGETQYF. CDR3 nucleotides: TGTGCCAGCAGCTTAGTCCCAGGGGGATGGGGAGAGACCCAGTACTTC.

The rearrangement joins TRBV19 to TRBJ2-6; TRBD2 might be the D (5 bases). The V end lost 3 bases, the J end lost 1 base, and 7 bases lay between the germline ends. The CDR3 totals 15 residues. Germline V lookup: CDR1 LNHDA, CDR2 SQIVND (reference sequence). The CDR3 here is CASSIRESGANVLTF. In nucleotides, the CDR3 is TGTGCCAGTAGTATTAGGGAGTCTGGGGCCAACGTCCTGACTTTC.

To note about this clone: The same CDR3 arises from other DNA sequences in this sample as well. This sequence joins TRBV2 and TRBJ2-5, with TRBD2 identical over 9 bases. The CDR3 totals 14 residues. Trimming removed 6 bases from V and 1 base from J; junction bases left unmatched: 3. Germline loops: CDR1 SNHLY, CDR2 FYNNEI. The CDR3 sequence: CASRLRGGQETQYF. The DNA of the CDR3 is TGTGCCAGCAGGCTGCGGGGGGGCCAAGAGACCCAGTACTTC.

The chain recombines TRBV23-1 with TRBJ1-5, with a weak D call TRBD1 (6 bases). TRBV23-1 is an ORF for which the function is uncertain. V was pared by 1 base and J by 0 bases, with 16 bases between. The CDR3 extends over 18 amino acids. The CDR3 loop is CASSQFEDSHYSNQPQHF. The CDR3 DNA follows: TGCGCCAGCAGTCAATTCGAGGACAGTCATTATAGCAATCAGCCCCAGCATTTT.

This chain links TRBV18 with TRBJ2-7; the D gene is possibly TRBD2 (6 bases). V was pared by 3 bases and J by 6 bases, with 9 bases between. CDR1 and CDR2 from the germline V gene are KGHSH and LQKENI. The CDR3 totals 12 residues. As DNA, the CDR3 is TGTGCCAGCTCACCCCTGGGGGGCGAGCAGTACTTC. Protein product: CASSPLGGEQYF. Looking up the rest from reference TRBV18 and TRBJ2-7 gives the full variable domain: NAGVMQNPRHLVRRRGQEARLRCSPMKGHSHVYWYRQLPEEGLKFMVYLQKENIIDESGMPKERFSAEFPKEGPSILRIQQVVRGDSAAYFCASSPLGGEQYFGPGTRLTVT.

This rearrangement joins TRBV4-1 to TRBJ1-2; D possibly corresponds to TRBD1 (5 bases). Trimming stripped 0 bases from V and 2 bases from J, with 10 bases between. The CDR3 contains 15 residues. The V gene's germline CDR1 is MGHRA and CDR2 YSYEKL. This CDR3 is CASSQDLTVNYGYTF. As DNA, the CDR3 is TGCGCCAGCAGCCAAGACCTGACAGTAAACTATGGCTACACCTTC.

Remarks on this clone: Other DNA sequences within the sample encode an identical CDR3. The chain couples TRBV30 to TRBJ2-5, with D perhaps TRBD1 (6 bases). In germline, CDR1 is GTSNPN, CDR2 SVGIG (reference sequence). Trimming took 1 base from V and 3 from J, leaving 9 bases between them. The CDR3 has 13 amino acids. The CDR3 nucleotides are TGTGCCTGGAGTGGACAGGCTAAAGAGACCCAGTACTTC. It yields the protein CAWSGQAKETQYF.

The J gene is TRBJ1-3, the V gene TRBV29-1; 8 nucleotides align to TRBD1. In germline, CDR1 is SQVTM, CDR2 ANQGSEA. After removal of 7 bases from V and 7 bases from J, the junction contained 6 bases not matched to a gene. The CDR3 runs to 12 residues. The CDR3 loop is CSAKTGGNTIYF. DNA for the CDR3: TGCAGCGCCAAAACAGGGGGGAACACCATATATTTT.

The chain has TRBV7-2 and TRBJ1-1; D unresolved. In germline, CDR1 is SGHTA, CDR2 FQGNSA. Between the trimmed V and J ends, which lost 5 bases and 6 bases, there was a span of 13 bases. This CDR3 contains 13 residues. The CDR3 bases are TGTGCCAGCAGCGTTCAACAGAGCTCTGAAGCTTTCTTT. Translation: CASSVQQSSEAFF.

V and J are TRBV5-1 and TRBJ2-3, with D uncertain. The CDR3 runs 11 residues. Germline CDR1 SGHRS, CDR2 YFSETQ. The V gene lost 3 bases and the J gene lost 3 bases, with 2 bases spanning the gap. CDR3 in amino acids: CASSSTDTQYF. The DNA for the CDR3 is TGCGCCAGCAGCTCAACAGATACGCAGTATTTT.